This T cell receptor beta chain originates from a study of T cells after yellow fever vaccination. Regarding the study as a whole: Any FACS-sorted repertoire could hold abundant clonotypes that contaminate it from the bulk population. Weaker in magnitude, the secondary response showed a faster peak on day 5 versus 15.

This clonotype was seen repeatedly, ten times or more. Its specificity is not known. Per germline, CDR1 SGHRS and CDR2 YFSETQ. The CDR3 is 15 amino acids. V lost 2 bases, J lost 0 bases, and 11 bases lay in between. TCRdb ran MiXCR on the 5' RACE reads and lists one entry per CDR3 protein. The repertoire holds about 260,000 distinct CDR3 sequences, with roughly 4.8% as singletons. The sample here was CD4+ T cells sorted from PBMCs, taken on the day of the yellow fever booster vaccination. The chain carries TRBV5-1 and TRBJ1-1, with unresolved D. The sequence was collected from a man between 18 and 35 years old who received the YFV17D yellow fever vaccine. CDR3 coding DNA: TGCGCCAGCAGCTTCTCGACCGGCATGAACACTGAAGCTTTCTTT. Protein sequence: CASSFSTGMNTEAFF.